This T cell receptor beta chain appears in the sequencing data of a study of T cells after yellow fever vaccination. V gave up 4 bases and J gave up 2 bases, with 11 bases separating them. CDR1 and CDR2 (germline): MNHNS, SASEGT. The CDR3 has 14 residues. This clonotype occurred a few times. Template switching with 5'RACE generated the TCR cDNA and added a universal primer site and UMIs. TCRdb reanalysed the 5' RACE reads using MiXCR and keeps one entry per CDR3 protein. There are roughly 79,000 distinct CDR3 sequences in the sample; about 7.7% occur only once, and more than 25% lies in the top ten. This chain connects TRBV6-1 to TRBJ1-2; possibly TRBD1 for D (5 bases). The source is a man aged 18 to 35 who received the YFV17D yellow fever vaccine. Here the sequenced sample was CD8+ T cells sorted from PBMCs, taken 10 days after the first yellow fever vaccination. The CDR3 DNA sequence: TGTGCCAGCAGTGGTCGACAGCGCAACTATGGCTACACCTTC. Translated: CASSGRQRNYGYTF.